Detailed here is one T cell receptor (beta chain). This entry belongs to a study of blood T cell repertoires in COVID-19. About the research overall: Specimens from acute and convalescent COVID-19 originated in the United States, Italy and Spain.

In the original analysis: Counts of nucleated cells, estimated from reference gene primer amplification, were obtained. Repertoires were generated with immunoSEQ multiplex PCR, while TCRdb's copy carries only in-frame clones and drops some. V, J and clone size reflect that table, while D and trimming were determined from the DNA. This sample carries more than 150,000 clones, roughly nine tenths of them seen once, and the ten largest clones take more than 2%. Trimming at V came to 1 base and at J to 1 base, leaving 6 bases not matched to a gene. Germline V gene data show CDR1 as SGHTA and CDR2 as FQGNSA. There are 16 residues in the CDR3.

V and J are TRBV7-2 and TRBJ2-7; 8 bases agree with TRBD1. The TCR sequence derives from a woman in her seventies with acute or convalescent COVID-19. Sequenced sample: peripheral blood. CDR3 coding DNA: TGTGCCAGCAGCTTAGGTCCAGGGGGCTTGTCCTACGAGCAGTACTTC. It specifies CASSLGPGGLSYEQYF.